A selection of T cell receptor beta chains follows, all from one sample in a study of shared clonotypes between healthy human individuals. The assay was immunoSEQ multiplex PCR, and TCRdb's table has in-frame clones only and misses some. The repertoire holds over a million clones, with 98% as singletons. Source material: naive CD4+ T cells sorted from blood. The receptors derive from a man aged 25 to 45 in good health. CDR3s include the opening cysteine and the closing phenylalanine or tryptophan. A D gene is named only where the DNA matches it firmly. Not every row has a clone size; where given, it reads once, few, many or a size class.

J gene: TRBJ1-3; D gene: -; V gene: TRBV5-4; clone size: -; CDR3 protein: CASSLDRSYSGNTIYF; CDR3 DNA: TGTGCCAGCAGCTTGGATAGGAGCTACTCTGGAAACACCATATATTTT
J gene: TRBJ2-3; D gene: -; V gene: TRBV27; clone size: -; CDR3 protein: CASRMGPGRTDTQYF; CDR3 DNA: TGTGCCAGCCGCATGGGGCCGGGGAGGACAGATACGCAGTATTTT
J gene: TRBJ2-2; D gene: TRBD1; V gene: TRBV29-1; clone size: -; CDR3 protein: CSATGANTGELFF; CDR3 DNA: TGCAGCGCGACAGGGGCAAACACCGGGGAGCTGTTTTTT
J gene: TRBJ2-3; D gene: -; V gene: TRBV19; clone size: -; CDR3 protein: CASRSGVTDTQYF; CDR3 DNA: TGTGCCAGTAGAAGCGGAGTCACAGATACGCAGTATTTT
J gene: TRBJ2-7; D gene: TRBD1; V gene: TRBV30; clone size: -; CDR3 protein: CAWDGTGAYEQYF; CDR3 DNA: TGTGCCTGGGACGGGACAGGGGCCTACGAGCAGTACTTC
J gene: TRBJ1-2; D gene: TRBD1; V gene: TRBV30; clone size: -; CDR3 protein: CAWSPSTGGVGYTF; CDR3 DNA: TGTGCCTGGAGTCCCAGTACAGGGGGCGTCGGCTACACCTTC
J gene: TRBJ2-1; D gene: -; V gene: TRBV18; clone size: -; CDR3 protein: CASSPQKSYNEQFF; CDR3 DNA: TGTGCCAGCTCACCCCAGAAGTCCTACAATGAGCAGTTCTTC
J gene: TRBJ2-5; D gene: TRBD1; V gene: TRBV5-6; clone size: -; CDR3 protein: CASSLGQGVWKTQYF; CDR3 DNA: TGTGCCAGCAGCCTCGGACAGGGGGTTTGGAAGACCCAGTACTTC
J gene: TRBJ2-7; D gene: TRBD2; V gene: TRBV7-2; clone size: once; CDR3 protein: CASSLRPGLADEQYF; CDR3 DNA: TGTGCCAGCAGCTTACGACCGGGACTAGCCGACGAGCAGTACTTC
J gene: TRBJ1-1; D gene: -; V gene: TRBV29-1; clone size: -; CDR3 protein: CSVERRLNTEAFF; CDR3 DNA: TGCAGCGTTGAGCGACGGCTGAACACTGAAGCTTTCTTT
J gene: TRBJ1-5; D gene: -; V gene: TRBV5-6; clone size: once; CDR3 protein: CASSLTGNQPQHF; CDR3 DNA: TGTGCCAGCAGCCTTACCGGCAATCAGCCCCAGCATTTT
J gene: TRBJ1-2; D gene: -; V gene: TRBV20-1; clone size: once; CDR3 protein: CSASRADGYTF; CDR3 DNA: TGCAGTGCCTCCCGGGCGGATGGCTACACCTTC
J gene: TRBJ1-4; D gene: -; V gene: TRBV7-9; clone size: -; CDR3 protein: CASSLGRRVYEKLFF; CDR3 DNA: TGTGCCAGCAGCTTAGGACGCAGGGTCTACGAAAAACTGTTTTTT
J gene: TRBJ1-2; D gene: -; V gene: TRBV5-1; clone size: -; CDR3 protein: CASSLVQNYGYTF; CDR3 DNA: TGCGCCAGCAGCTTGGTGCAGAACTATGGCTACACCTTC
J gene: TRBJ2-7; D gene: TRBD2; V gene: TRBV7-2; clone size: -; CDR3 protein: CASSFRGGNPSYEQYF; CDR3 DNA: TGTGCCAGCAGCTTTAGGGGAGGGAATCCGTCCTACGAGCAGTACTTC
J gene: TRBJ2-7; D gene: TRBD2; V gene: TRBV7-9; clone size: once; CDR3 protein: CASSLPPGLAGLPIVF; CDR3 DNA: TGTGCCAGCAGCTTACCTCCGGGACTAGCGGGGCTCCCTATAGTCTTC
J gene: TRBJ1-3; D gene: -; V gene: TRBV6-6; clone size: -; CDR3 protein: CASNTARTGNTIYF; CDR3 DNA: TGTGCCAGCAATACAGCCAGGACTGGAAACACCATATATTTT
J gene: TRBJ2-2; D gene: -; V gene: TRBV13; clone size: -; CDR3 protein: CASSLGGTGELFF; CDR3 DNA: TGTGCCAGCAGCTTAGGGGGCACCGGGGAGCTGTTTTTT
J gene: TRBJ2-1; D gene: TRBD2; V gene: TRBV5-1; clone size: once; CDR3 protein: CASSPGLRSGDEQFF; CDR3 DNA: TGCGCCAGCAGCCCAGGACTCCGAAGCGGGGATGAGCAGTTCTTC
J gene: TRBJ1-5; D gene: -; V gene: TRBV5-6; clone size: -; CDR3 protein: CASSLGRNSNQPQHF; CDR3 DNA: TGTGCCAGCAGCTTGGGGCGGAATAGCAATCAGCCCCAGCATTTT
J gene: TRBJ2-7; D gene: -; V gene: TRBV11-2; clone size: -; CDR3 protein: CASSLVGGEQYF; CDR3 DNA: TGTGCCAGCAGCCTTGTCGGGGGCGAGCAGTACTTC
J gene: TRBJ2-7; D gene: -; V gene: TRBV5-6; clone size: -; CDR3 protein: CASSLGWDEQYF; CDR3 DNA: TGTGCCAGCAGCCTCGGGTGGGACGAGCAGTACTTC
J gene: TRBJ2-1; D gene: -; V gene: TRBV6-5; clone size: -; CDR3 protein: CASSSDGSSYNEQFF; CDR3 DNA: TGTGCCAGCAGTTCCGACGGGAGCTCCTACAATGAGCAGTTCTTC
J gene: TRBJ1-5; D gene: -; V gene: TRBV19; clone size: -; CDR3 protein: CASSIRGWQPQHF; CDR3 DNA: TGTGCCAGTAGTATCAGGGGTTGGCAGCCCCAGCATTTT
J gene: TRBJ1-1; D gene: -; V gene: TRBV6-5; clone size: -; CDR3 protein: CASSYVQGGTEAFF; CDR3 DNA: TGTGCCAGCAGTTACGTCCAGGGAGGGACTGAAGCTTTCTTT
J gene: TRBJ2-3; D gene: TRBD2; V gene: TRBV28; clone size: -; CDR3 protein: CASSSIAGITDTQYF; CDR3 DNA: TGTGCCAGCAGTTCAATAGCGGGGATCACAGATACGCAGTATTTT
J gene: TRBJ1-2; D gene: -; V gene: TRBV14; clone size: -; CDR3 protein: CASSPRVSYGYTF; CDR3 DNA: TGTGCCAGCAGCCCAAGGGTTTCCTATGGCTACACCTTC
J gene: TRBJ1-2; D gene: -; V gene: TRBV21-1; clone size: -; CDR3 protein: CASSNTDRDTRNYGYTF; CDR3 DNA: TGTGCCAGCAGCAATACAGATAGGGACACCCGAAACTATGGCTACACCTTC
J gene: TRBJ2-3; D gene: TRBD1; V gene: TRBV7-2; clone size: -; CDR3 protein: CASSSRVQDREDTQYF; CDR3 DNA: TGTGCCAGCAGCTCTCGGGTACAGGACAGGGAAGATACGCAGTATTTT
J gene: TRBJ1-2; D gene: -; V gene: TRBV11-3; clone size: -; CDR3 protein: CASSLRSPAHGYTF; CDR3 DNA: TGTGCCAGCAGCTTAAGGTCCCCCGCCCATGGCTACACCTTC
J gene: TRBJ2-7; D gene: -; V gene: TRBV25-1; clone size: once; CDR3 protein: CASSEKRATYEQYF; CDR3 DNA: TGTGCCAGCAGTGAGAAGCGGGCAACCTACGAGCAGTACTTC
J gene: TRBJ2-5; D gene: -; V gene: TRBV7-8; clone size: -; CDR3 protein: CASSLVSRQETQYF; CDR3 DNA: TGTGCCAGCAGCTTAGTTAGTCGGCAAGAGACCCAGTACTTC
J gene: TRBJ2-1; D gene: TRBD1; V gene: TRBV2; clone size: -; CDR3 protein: CASRQDREQFF; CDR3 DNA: TGTGCCAGCAGACAGGACAGGGAACAGTTCTTC
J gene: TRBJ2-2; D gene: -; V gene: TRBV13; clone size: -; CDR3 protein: CASSSPDGELFF; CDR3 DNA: TGTGCCAGCAGCTCCCCTGACGGGGAGCTGTTTTTT
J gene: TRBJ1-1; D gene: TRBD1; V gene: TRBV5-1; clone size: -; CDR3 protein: CASSLNTGDTEAFF; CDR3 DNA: TGCGCCAGCAGCCTCAATACAGGGGACACTGAAGCTTTCTTT
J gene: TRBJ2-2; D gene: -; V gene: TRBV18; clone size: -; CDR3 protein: CASSPAGNAGELFF; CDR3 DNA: TGTGCCAGCTCACCGGCAGGGAACGCCGGGGAGCTGTTTTTT
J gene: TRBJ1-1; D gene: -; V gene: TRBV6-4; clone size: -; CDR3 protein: CASSDSKLTVGNTEAFF; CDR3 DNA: TGTGCCAGCAGTGACTCGAAGCTGACAGTTGGGAACACTGAAGCTTTCTTT
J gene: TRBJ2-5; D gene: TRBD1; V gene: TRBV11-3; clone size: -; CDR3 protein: CASSDRVGETQYF; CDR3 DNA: TGTGCCAGCAGCGACAGGGTTGGCGAGACCCAGTACTTC
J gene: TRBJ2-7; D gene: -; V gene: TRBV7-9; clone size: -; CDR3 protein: CASSFRVSYEQYF; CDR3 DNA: TGTGCCAGCAGCTTTCGGGTTTCCTACGAGCAGTACTTC
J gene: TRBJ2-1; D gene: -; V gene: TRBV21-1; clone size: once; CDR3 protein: CASSLSYNEQFF; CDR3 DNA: TGTGCCAGCAGTTTATCCTACAATGAGCAGTTCTTC
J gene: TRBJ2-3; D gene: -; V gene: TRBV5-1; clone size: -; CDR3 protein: CASSPNAPTDTQYF; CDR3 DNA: TGCGCCAGCTCCCCCAACGCTCCCACAGATACGCAGTATTTT
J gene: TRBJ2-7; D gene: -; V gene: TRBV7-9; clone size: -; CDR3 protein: CASSFDTYEQYF; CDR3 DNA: TGTGCCAGCAGCTTCGACACCTACGAGCAGTACTTC
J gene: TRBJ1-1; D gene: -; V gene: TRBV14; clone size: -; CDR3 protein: CASSQELGGSTFF; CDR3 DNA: TGTGCCAGCAGCCAAGAATTGGGGGGTTCGACTTTCTTT
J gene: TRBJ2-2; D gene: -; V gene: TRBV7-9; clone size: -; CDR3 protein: CASSLIRGPYVNTGELFF; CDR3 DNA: TGTGCCAGCAGCCTAATCCGAGGGCCGTATGTTAACACCGGGGAGCTGTTTTTT
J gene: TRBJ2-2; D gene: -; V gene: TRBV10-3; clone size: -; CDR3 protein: CAISESRYTGELFF; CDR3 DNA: TGTGCCATCAGTGAGTCTCGGTACACCGGGGAGCTGTTTTTT
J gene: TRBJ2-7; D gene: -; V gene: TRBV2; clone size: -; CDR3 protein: CASSERGVVTYEQYF; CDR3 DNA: TGTGCCAGCAGTGAAAGAGGGGTGGTGACCTACGAGCAGTACTTC
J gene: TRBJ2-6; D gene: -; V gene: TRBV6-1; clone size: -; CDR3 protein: CASSELGRAISGANVLTF; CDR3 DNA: TGTGCCAGCAGTGAACTCGGCAGGGCGATCTCTGGGGCCAACGTCCTGACTTTC
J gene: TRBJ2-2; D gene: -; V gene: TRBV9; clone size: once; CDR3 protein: CASSVAGRLGELFF; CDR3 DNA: TGTGCCAGCAGCGTAGCGGGGAGGCTCGGGGAGCTGTTTTTT
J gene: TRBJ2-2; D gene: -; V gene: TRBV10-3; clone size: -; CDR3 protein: CAISESIGELFF; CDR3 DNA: TGTGCCATCAGTGAGTCGATCGGGGAGCTGTTTTTT
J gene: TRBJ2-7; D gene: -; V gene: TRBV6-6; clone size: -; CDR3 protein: CASSPQGYRYEQYF; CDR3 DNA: TGTGCCAGCAGTCCACAGGGATACCGTTACGAGCAGTACTTC
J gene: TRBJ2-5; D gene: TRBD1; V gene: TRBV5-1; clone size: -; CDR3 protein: CASSSSGTAQETQYF; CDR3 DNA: TGCGCCAGCAGCTCGTCCGGGACAGCCCAAGAGACCCAGTACTTC
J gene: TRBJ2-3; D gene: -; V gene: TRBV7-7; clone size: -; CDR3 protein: CASSPWTGTDTQYF; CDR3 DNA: TGTGCTAGCAGCCCATGGACTGGCACAGATACGCAGTATTTT
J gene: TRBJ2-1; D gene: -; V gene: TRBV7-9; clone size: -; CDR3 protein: CASSKGVSNEQFF; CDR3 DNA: TGTGCCAGCAGTAAAGGTGTCTCCAATGAGCAGTTCTTC
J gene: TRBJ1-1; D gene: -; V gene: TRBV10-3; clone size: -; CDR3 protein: CAISDRAEAFF; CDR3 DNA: TGTGCCATCAGTGACCGGGCTGAAGCTTTCTTT
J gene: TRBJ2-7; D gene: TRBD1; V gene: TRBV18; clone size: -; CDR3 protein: CASSPTTGDYEQYF; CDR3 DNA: TGTGCCAGCTCACCCACTACAGGGGACTACGAGCAGTACTTC
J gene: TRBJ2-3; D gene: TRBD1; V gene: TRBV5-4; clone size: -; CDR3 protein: CASSFSGQGTDTQYF; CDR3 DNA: TGTGCCAGCAGCTTCTCGGGACAGGGCACAGATACGCAGTATTTT
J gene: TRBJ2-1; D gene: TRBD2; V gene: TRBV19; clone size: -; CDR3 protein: CASMDLAGVNEQFF; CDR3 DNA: TGTGCCAGTATGGATCTAGCGGGAGTCAATGAGCAGTTCTTC
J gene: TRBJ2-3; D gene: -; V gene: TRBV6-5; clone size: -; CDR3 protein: CASSYRNRVVDTQYF; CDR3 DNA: TGTGCCAGCAGTTACAGGAACAGGGTGGTAGATACGCAGTATTTT
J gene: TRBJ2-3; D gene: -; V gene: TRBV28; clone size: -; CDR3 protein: CASSLASRTDTQYF; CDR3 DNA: TGTGCCAGCAGTTTAGCTAGTCGCACAGATACGCAGTATTTT